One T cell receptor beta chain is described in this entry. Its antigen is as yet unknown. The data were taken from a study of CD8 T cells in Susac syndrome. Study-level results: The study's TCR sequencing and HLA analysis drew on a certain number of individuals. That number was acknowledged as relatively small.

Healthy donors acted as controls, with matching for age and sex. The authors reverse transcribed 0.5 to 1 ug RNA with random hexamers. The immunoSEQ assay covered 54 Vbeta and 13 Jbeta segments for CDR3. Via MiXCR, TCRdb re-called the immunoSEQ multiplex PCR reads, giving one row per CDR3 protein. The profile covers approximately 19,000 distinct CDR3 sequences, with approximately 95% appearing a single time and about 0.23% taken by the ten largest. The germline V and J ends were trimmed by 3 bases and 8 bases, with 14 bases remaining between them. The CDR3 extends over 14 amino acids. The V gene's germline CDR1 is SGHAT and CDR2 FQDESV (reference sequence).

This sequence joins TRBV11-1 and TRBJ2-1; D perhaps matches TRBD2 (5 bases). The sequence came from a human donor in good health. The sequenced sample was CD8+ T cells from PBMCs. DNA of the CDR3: TGTGCCAGCAGCTTCATTGAGGGTTTACATGAGCAGTTCTTC. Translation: CASSFIEGLHEQFF.